The table lists the clone carrying this T cell receptor (beta chain) with a few counts. The sample comes from a study of T-cell memory formation after mild COVID-19. For the study at large: Each donor largely had its own TCR clusters.

The CDR3 extends over 13 amino acids. Germline CDR1 is ENHRY and CDR2 is SYGVKD. V was clipped by 1 base and J by 2 bases, with 6 bases between them. 5'RACE with constant-segment primers yielded barcoded, UMI-tagged TCR alpha and TCR beta cDNA libraries. Each CDR3 protein is one row after TCRdb ran MiXCR on the 5' RACE reads. Of about 450,000 distinct CDR3 sequences listed, roughly a quarter are singletons. The chain joins TRBV10-3 to TRBJ2-7; D is ambiguous. The sequenced sample consisted of PBMCs or a T cell subset sorted from them (not recorded which). This sequence originates from an adult woman who had mild COVID-19 (a few samples of this study predate the infection). Cell type and time point are not known. CDR3 loop: CAISEYPAYEQYF. The CDR3 bases are TGTGCCATCAGTGAGTACCCCGCCTACGAGCAGTACTTC.